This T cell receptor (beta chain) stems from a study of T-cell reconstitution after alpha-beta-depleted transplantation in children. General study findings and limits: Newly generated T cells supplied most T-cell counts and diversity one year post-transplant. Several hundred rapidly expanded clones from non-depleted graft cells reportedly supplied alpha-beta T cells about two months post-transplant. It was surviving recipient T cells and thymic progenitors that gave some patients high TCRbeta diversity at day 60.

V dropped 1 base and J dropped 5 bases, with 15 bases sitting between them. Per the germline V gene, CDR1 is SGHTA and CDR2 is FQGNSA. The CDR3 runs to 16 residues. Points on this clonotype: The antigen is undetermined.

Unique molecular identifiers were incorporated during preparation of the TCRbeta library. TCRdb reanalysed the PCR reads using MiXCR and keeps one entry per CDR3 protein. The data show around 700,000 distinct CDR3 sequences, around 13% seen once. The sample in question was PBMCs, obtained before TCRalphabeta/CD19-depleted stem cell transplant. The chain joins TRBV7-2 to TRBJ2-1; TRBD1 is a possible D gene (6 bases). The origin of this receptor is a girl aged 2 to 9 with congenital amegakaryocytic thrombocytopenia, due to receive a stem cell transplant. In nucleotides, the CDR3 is TGTGCCAGCAGCTTAGGGTGGCAGGGGTGGAACAATGAGCAGTTCTTC. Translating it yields CASSLGWQGWNNEQFF.